This T cell receptor beta chain was found in a study of T cell responses to AZD1222 COVID-19 vaccine (dated by TCRdb to about 2021). Broadly, across the study: AZD1222 recipients whose second dose came at about 4 weeks and those whose second dose came at about 12 weeks were combined into one group, since spike-specific TCR depth and breadth did not differ between the two schedules. A total of 233 trial participants underwent TCR sequencing, of whom 200 to 220 received two doses of AZD1222 and about 26 received two doses of the MenACWY control vaccine. Trial participants were enrolled into age subgroups of 18-55, 56-69 and 70-plus years, which contained about 150, 27 and 61 TCR-sequenced participants, respectively. Beyond this particular receptor, the publication reports: CD4 TCRs associated with the vaccine covered the entire spike protein, and the dominant responses were in regions 160-218 and 743-854. A significant rise in spike-specific TCR breadth and depth was observed after two AZD1222 doses relative to day 0 and relative to MenACWY recipients. The 56-69-year group was small, and its depth increase did not reach significance, likely because of low power. Conclusions about previously exposed vaccinees are limited because only five to seven AZD1222 recipients were SARS-CoV-2 seropositive at baseline. Because no samples from the day 14 peak response were available, repertoires could be characterized only after the peak T cell response. Reportedly, almost half of the unique spike-specific TCRs recognized epitopes lying outside the regions that are mutated in the B.1.351 and B.1.1.7 variants. Most participants were white British and females outnumbered males, and the authors suggested that clonal diversity may have been underestimated.

Interpreted using the paper, the time point label stands for: baseline before first vaccination. Vaccinee samples were obtained from the UK trials COV001 and COV002, which included a single-blind randomized controlled phase 2/3 trial of AZD1222 (ChAdOx1 nCoV-19) in healthy adults. For TCRbeta chain sequencing, PBMC samples from trial participants were taken at day 0 and at day 28 after the second dose. Worth noting for this clone: No cognate antigen has been identified for it. No much larger clone exists at a distance of one base, and base qualities are not known.

The CDR3 regions of human TCRbeta chains were analyzed by immunosequencing. As for how the authors treated the data: TCRs in the repertoires were matched against a reference library of SARS-CoV-2-specific TCRs that had been generated with the MIRA antigen-specificity platform. Breadth was defined as the fraction of unique TCRs that were SARS-CoV-2-associated, and depth was defined as the fraction of total T cells that were SARS-CoV-2-associated. Using the MIRA data, every spike-specific TCR was mapped to the spike region that the TCR reacted to and assigned to either a CD4 or a CD8 class. Log10-transformed breadth and depth values were compared by one-way ANOVA with Sidak's multiple comparisons tests. The table comes from immuneACCESS by way of TCRdb, which keeps in-frame sequences with V and J called. Part of the clones is missing from these tables; in studies checked, under half for an unresolved V gene and the rest for unknown reasons. V, J and clone size derive from that table, while D and trimming were established from the DNA sequence. The sample has 100,000 or so clones on record, approximately 88% of them singletons. The ten largest clones represent 2% to 3% of the sample.

The TCR was taken from an adult in good health. The source was peripheral blood, collected on day 0 of AZD1222 vaccination.

The CDR3 is CASSQKITQHQLYNEQFF. The base sequence is TGCGCCAGCAGCCAAAAAATTACCCAACATCAACTTTACAATGAGCAGTTCTTC. The sequence links TRBV4-1 to TRBJ2-1; the D gene is unclear. There are 18 amino acids in the CDR3, from cysteine to phenylalanine inclusive. CDR3 DNA is the only sequence kept; it has 54 bases, read in frame from the first base. V is pared back by 2 bases and J by 4 bases, with 21 bases lying between the germline termini. The germline V gene gives CDR1 as MGHRA and CDR2 as YSYEKL.